This TCR beta chain was sequenced for a study of Graves' ophthalmopathy and Graves' hyperthyroidism. Study information: The authors collected peripheral blood at initial diagnosis, before any treatment. Study-wide points: Blood also contained most of the expanded thyroid clonotypes above 0.001 frequency.

This clonotype was detected many times. Its antigen is not identified. Trimming took 6 bases from V and 8 from J; bases not matched to a gene: 7. Germline CDR1 reads LNHDA; CDR2 reads SQIVND (reference sequence). This CDR3 is 13 amino acids long. RNA transcripts yielded amplified TCR beta CDR3 regions. HTBI primers primed a first-round RT-PCR, and a second-round multiplex PCR followed. TCRdb redid the calling of the multiplex PCR reads with MiXCR, one entry per CDR3 protein. The sample has 170,000 or so distinct CDR3 sequences, less than 45% seen once; the top ten hold roughly 5.8%. Input material: peripheral blood. The chain uses TRBV19 and TRBJ1-2, with 9 bases identical to TRBD1. The receptor was isolated from a woman between 40 and 50 years old with Graves' ophthalmopathy. The CDR3 DNA is TGTGCCAGTAGCACAACAGGGGGCGTCGGCTACACCTTC. Its translation: CASSTTGGVGYTF.